The clone carrying this TCR beta chain was found many times. The antigen remains unidentified. The data stem from a study of early T cells in non-severe SARS-CoV-2 infection. For the study at large: Alpha and beta chains were unpaired, from unsorted whole-blood bulk RNA.

Germline assignment: CDR1 SEHNR and CDR2 FQNEAQ (reference sequence). There are 12 residues in the CDR3. V dropped 0 bases and J dropped 5 bases, with 4 bases sitting between them. Study-wide points: A preference for anti-spike CD8 responses marked VDJdb matching, which missed private and CD4 specificities.

Unique molecular identifiers were attached to individual cDNA molecules. One entry per CDR3 protein, called by TCRdb with MiXCR from the 5' RACE reads. The data contain tens of thousands of distinct CDR3 sequences, about 14% of them singletons. The source material was whole blood. V and J are TRBV7-9 and TRBJ2-5; no firm D call. This clonotype originated in an adult who was a healthcare worker with PCR-confirmed SARS-CoV-2 infection or an uninfected control (not recorded which). The CDR3 sequence is CASSLASETQYF. CDR3 DNA: TGTGCCAGCAGCTTAGCGTCCGAGACCCAGTACTTC.